This T cell receptor beta chain was recovered during a study of T cells after yellow fever vaccination. The length of the CDR3 is 10 amino acids, counting both ends. General study results and limits: Contamination of FACS-sorted repertoires by abundant clonotypes from the bulk population could occur.

TCRdb reprocessed the 5' RACE reads with MiXCR, giving one entry per CDR3 protein. This table holds 340,000 or so distinct CDR3 sequences, 9.5% to 15% found once. Concerning this clonotype: Its antigen remains unidentified. The CDR3 carries no conserved terminal phenylalanine or tryptophan, so it likely arises from a read error. It is unclear where the CDR3 begins or ends on the DNA, so no DNA is shown, and the CDR3 is as TCRdb lists it.

V usage is TRBV23-1 and J usage is TRBJ2-5; TRBD1 reflects the table's D call only, with no check against the DNA. TRBV23-1 is treated as an ORF (open reading frame) with a function not yet certain. The receptor was derived from a man in his late teens or twenties who received the YFV17D yellow fever vaccine. The sample was CD4+ T cells sorted from PBMCs, taken 15 days after the yellow fever booster vaccination. CDR3 sequence reads: CASSHSRDRD.